This T cell receptor (beta chain) is drawn from a study of shared clonotypes between healthy human individuals. Notes on the study in general: Researchers found naive subsets generally carried larger estimated richness than memory subsets.

Germline assignment: CDR1 SGHVS and CDR2 FNYEAQ. The CDR3 runs to 14 residues. Trimming took off 3 bases at V and 0 bases at J, with 8 bases between the two ends. About this clone itself: Its antigen is undetermined.

The assay ran at deep level. Data came from immunoSEQ multiplex PCR; TCRdb stores just in-frame clones and leaves some out. The data contain some 2,400,000 clones, under 97% of them seen just once; the ten biggest clones take up around 0.13%. Adult donors, all healthy and HIV-negative, had no recent acute infections or vaccinations. All participating donors were Caucasian adults from Nashville, Tennessee. The rearrangement uses TRBV7-6 and TRBJ1-1; D perhaps matches TRBD1 (5 bases). The source is a man younger than 35 in good health. The sample taken for sequencing was naive CD4+ T cells sorted from blood. Documented subset: CD45RA+ positively selected. This CDR3 reads CASSFGGVNTEAFF. CDR3 coding DNA: TGTGCCAGCAGCTTCGGGGGGGTGAACACTGAAGCTTTCTTT.